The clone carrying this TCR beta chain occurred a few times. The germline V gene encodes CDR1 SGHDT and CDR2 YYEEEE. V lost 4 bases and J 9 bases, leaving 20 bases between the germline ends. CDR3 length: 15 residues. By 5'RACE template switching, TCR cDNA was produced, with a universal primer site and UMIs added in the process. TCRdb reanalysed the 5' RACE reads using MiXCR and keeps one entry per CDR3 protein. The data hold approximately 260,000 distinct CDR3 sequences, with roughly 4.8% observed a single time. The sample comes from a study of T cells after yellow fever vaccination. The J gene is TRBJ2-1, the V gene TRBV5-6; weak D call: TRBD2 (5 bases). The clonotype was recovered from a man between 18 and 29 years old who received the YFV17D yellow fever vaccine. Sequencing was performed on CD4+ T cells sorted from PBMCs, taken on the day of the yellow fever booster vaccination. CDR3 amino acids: CASSTGFPLGGEQFF. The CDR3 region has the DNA TGTGCCAGCAGCACCGGGTTTCCACTTGGAGGTGAGCAGTTCTTC. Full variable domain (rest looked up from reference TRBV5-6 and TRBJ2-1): DAGVTQSPTHLIKTRGQQVTLRCSPKSGHDTVSWYQQALGQGPQFIFQYYEEEERQRGNFPDRFSGHQFPNYSSELNVNALLLGDSALYLCASSTGFPLGGEQFFGPGTRLTVL.